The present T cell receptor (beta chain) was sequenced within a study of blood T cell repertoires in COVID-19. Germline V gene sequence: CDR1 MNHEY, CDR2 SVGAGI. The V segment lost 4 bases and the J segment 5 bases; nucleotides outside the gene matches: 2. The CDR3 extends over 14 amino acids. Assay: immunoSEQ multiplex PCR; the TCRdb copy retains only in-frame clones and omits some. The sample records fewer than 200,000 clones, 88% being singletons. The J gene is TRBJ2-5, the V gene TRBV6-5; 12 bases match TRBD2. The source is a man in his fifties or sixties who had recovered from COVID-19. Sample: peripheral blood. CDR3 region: CASSSTSGSETQYF. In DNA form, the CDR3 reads TGTGCCAGCAGTTCGACTAGCGGGAGTGAGACCCAGTACTTC.